This passage covers 20 T cell receptor beta chains from one sample sequenced in a study of blood T cell repertoires in COVID-19 (dated by TCRdb to the early 2020s). The library was prepared using the immunoSEQ multiplex PCR assay. Imported from immuneACCESS, the table was reduced by TCRdb to in-frame sequences with V and J called. These copies leave out some clones; in studies compared against another copy, an unresolved V gene accounts for under half, and the cause of the remainder is not known. A total of roughly 260,000 clones appear in this sample, around 85% of them only once. Roughly 4.2% of the sample comes from the top ten. What was sequenced was peripheral blood. The receptor source for this set is a woman between 40 and 50 years old with active or convalescent COVID-19.

This rearrangement joins TRBV10-3 to TRBJ2-1; D gene ambiguous. The CDR3 length is 14 residues. CDR1 ENHRY and CDR2 SYGVKD come from the germline V gene. V lost 6 bases to trimming and J lost 4 bases, with 13 bases between them. The chain's CDR3 is CAISPPGGYNEQFF. In DNA form, the CDR3 reads TGTGCCATCAGCCCTCCGGGTGGGTACAATGAGCAGTTCTTC.

The chain is built from TRBV3-1 (or the pseudogene TRBV3-2) and TRBJ2-2; the match to TRBD1 covers 7 bases. CDR1 and CDR2 from the germline V gene are LGHDT and YNNKEL (reference sequence). Germline trimming cut 5 bases from V and 6 bases from J; bases unmatched to any gene: 6. The CDR3 length is 14 residues. CDR3 sequence reads: CASSIRQGPGELFF. CDR3 sequence (DNA): TGTGCCAGCAGCATCCGACAGGGCCCCGGGGAGCTGTTTTTT.

The chain combines TRBV24-1 with TRBJ1-2; the D is unclear. There are 16 residues in the CDR3. Germline V gene data show CDR1 as KGHDR and CDR2 as SFDVKD. V lost 3 bases and J lost 0, with 13 bases in between. The chain's CDR3 is CATSDGRRSTNYGYTF. In DNA, the CDR3 is TGTGCCACCAGTGATGGGAGACGGAGCACTAACTATGGCTACACCTTC.

The chain joins TRBV5-1 to TRBJ2-3, with D possibly being TRBD2 (6 bases). V lost 0 bases and J lost 2, with 13 bases in between. The CDR3 loop spans 16 amino acids. In germline, CDR1 is SGHRS, CDR2 YFSETQ. CDR3 residues: CASSLAAGRVTDTQYF. The CDR3 DNA is TGCGCCAGCAGCTTGGCGGCGGGGAGAGTCACAGATACGCAGTATTTT. Together with reference TRBV5-1 and TRBJ2-3, the CDR3 gives the full variable domain: KAGVTQTPRYLIKTRGQQVTLSCSPISGHRSVSWYQQTPGQGLQFLFEYFSETQRNKGNFPGRFSGRQFSNSRSEMNVSTLELGDSALYLCASSLAAGRVTDTQYFGPGTRLTVL.

The genes are TRBV19 and TRBJ1-2, with D tentatively TRBD1 (5 bases). Trimming took 5 bases from V and 1 from J, leaving 11 bases between them. The CDR3 has 14 residues. Germline V gives CDR1 LNHDA, CDR2 SQIVND (reference sequence). The CDR3 DNA is TGTGCCAGTAGTCCCAAACAGGTTAACTATGGCTACACCTTC. Amino acid sequence: CASSPKQVNYGYTF.

This clone has a handful of counts. V is TRBV7-9 and J is TRBJ2-2; TRBD1 matches at 9 bases. The germline V gene has CDR1 SEHNR and CDR2 FQNEAQ (reference sequence). The length of the CDR3 is 15 residues. With V trimmed by 9 bases and J by 4 bases, 9 bases remained unmatched. The CDR3: CASFEDRGFTGELFF. For the CDR3, the DNA is TGTGCCAGTTTTGAGGACAGGGGATTCACCGGGGAGCTGTTTTTT. Complete variable domain (other parts from reference TRBV7-9 and TRBJ2-2): DTGVSQNPRHKITKRGQNVTFRCDPISEHNRLYWYRQTLGQGPEFLTYFQNEAQLEKSRLLSDRFSAERPKGSFSTLEIQRTEQGDSAMYLCASFEDRGFTGELFFGEGSRLTVL.

This clone was seen once. The chain employs TRBV5-1 and TRBJ2-1; a weak D match, TRBD2 (6 bases). This CDR3 spans 13 amino acids. Germline V gives CDR1 SGHRS, CDR2 YFSETQ. Between the trimmed V and J ends, which lost 4 bases and 8 bases, there was a span of 13 bases. The DNA for the CDR3 is TGCGCCAGCAGCCCCGGGGGTATGGATGAGCAGTTCTTC. It specifies CASSPGGMDEQFF.

The chain couples TRBV5-1 to TRBJ1-3, with D tentatively TRBD1 (5 bases). CDR3 length: 14 residues. V lost 3 bases to trimming and J lost 2 bases, with 9 bases between them. The germline V gene has CDR1 SGHRS and CDR2 YFSETQ. CDR3 in DNA: TGCGCCAGCAGCTGGGGAGGGGCTGGAAACACCATATATTTT. Amino acid sequence: CASSWGGAGNTIYF.

V is TRBV11-2 and J is TRBJ1-5; the D is unclear. This CDR3 comprises 15 residues. Germline CDR1 reads SGHAT; CDR2 reads FQNNGV. Trimming pared 4 bases from V and 0 bases from J, leaving 10 bases between. The CDR3, as DNA: TGTGCCAGCAGCTCATTGACTGATAGCAATCAGCCCCAGCATTTT. This translates into CASSSLTDSNQPQHF. Full variable domain (remainder filled in from reference TRBV11-2 and TRBJ1-5): EAGVAQSPRYKIIEKRQSVAFWCNPISGHATLYWYQQILGQGPKLLIQFQNNGVVDDSQLPKDRFSAERLKGVDSTLKIQPAKLEDSAVYLCASSSLTDSNQPQHFGDGTRLSIL.

The V call is TRBV14, the J call TRBJ1-1; D not certain. There are 13 residues in the CDR3. The germline V gene has CDR1 SGHDN and CDR2 FVKESK. Trimming stripped 6 bases from V and 8 bases from J, with 16 bases between. The CDR3 coding sequence is TGTGCCAGCAGTCCCCTCCGGAGTGGGGAAGCTTTCTTT. Its translation: CASSPLRSGEAFF.

The chain has TRBV10-2 and TRBJ2-3; D might be TRBD1 (5 bases). Germline V gene lookup returns CDR1 WSHSY and CDR2 SAAADI. Deletions cut 3 bases from V and 3 bases from J, with 16 bases between. The length of the CDR3 is 16 residues. DNA for the CDR3: TGCGCCAGCAGTGATTTCGCCAGGGTAGGAACAGATACGCAGTATTTT. It yields the protein CASSDFARVGTDTQYF.

The genes are TRBV6-5 and TRBJ2-1, with D possibly being TRBD2 (7 bases). Germline CDR1 and CDR2: MNHEY and SVGAGI. This CDR3 contains 14 residues. V was clipped by 8 bases and J by 8 bases, with 19 bases between them. The CDR3 DNA reads as TGTGCCAGCCCCCGGGGGGCCTCTGTCGATGAGCAGTTCTTC. It codes for CASPRGASVDEQFF.

The chain employs TRBV9 and TRBJ1-2; TRBD1 is a possible D gene (5 bases). Looked up from germline, CDR1 is SGDLS and CDR2 is YYNGEE. The CDR3 extends over 12 amino acids. The V end lost 3 bases, the J end lost 8 bases, and 11 bases lay between the germline ends. The CDR3 DNA follows: TGTGCCAGCAGCGGGAGGGGTTGGGGCTACACCTTC. This sequence encodes CASSGRGWGYTF.

The chain uses TRBV29-1 and TRBJ1-6; 11 nucleotides line up with TRBD1. Looked up from germline, CDR1 is SQVTM and CDR2 is ANQGSEA. This CDR3 has 13 amino acids. The V gene end was trimmed by 8 bases and the J gene end by 9 bases; junction bases not matched to a gene: 6. Here the CDR3 reads CSIGQGAASPLHF. The CDR3 DNA is TGCAGCATAGGACAGGGGGCCGCTTCACCCCTCCACTTT.

This clone appeared a few times. The genes are TRBV6-6 and TRBJ1-2, with 8 bases aligning to TRBD1. Trimming at V came to 5 bases and at J to 4 bases, leaving 6 bases not matched to a gene. The germline gives CDR1 MNHNY, CDR2 SVGAGI (reference sequence). The CDR3 consists of 14 residues. As DNA, the CDR3 is TGTGCCAGCAGTCAGACAGGGGACCCCTATGGCTACACCTTC. Its translation is CASSQTGDPYGYTF.

The J gene is TRBJ1-5, the V gene TRBV27; the D gene is possibly TRBD1 (5 bases). Per the germline V gene, CDR1 is MNHEY and CDR2 is SMNVEV (reference sequence). The CDR3 runs to 17 residues. Trimming took off 5 bases at V and 0 bases at J, with 17 bases between the two ends. The CDR3 loop is CASSPLRPGDSNQPQHF. The CDR3 DNA follows: TGTGCCAGCAGTCCGCTCAGACCGGGGGATAGCAATCAGCCCCAGCATTTT.

This chain connects TRBV28 to TRBJ2-2; 12 nucleotides line up with TRBD1. V shed 7 bases and J 4 bases; nucleotides not matched to a gene: 4. The CDR3 is 15 amino acids. Per germline, CDR1 MDHEN and CDR2 SYDVKM. DNA of the CDR3: TGTGCCAGCACGGGACAGGGGGCGACCACCGGGGAGCTGTTTTTT. The encoded protein is CASTGQGATTGELFF.

This clone has only one observation. The chain combines TRBV25-1 with TRBJ2-7; the match to TRBD2 covers 8 bases. CDR3 length: 12 residues. The germline V gene encodes CDR1 MGHDK and CDR2 SYGVNS. V lost 6 bases and J lost 5; bases outside the gene matches: 3. The CDR3 DNA follows: TGTGCCAGCAGCGGGGGGGTCCACGAGCAGTACGTC. Encoded protein: CASSGGVHEQYV.

The chain is built from TRBV7-2 and TRBJ2-5; D is possibly TRBD2 (7 bases). Trimming took 2 bases from V and 1 from J, leaving 11 bases between them. The germline gives CDR1 SGHTA, CDR2 FQGNSA. The CDR3 is made up of 15 amino acids. CDR3 nucleotides: TGTGCCAGCAGCTTAAGCGGGACAACCCAAGAGACCCAGTACTTC. Amino acid sequence: CASSLSGTTQETQYF.

This clone appeared a single time. This sequence joins TRBV21-1 and TRBJ2-7; the DNA was not compared with TRBD2, the D call given in the table. TRBV21-1 represents a pseudogene. The CDR3 runs 19 residues. The CDR3 bases are TGTGCCAGCAGCAAAGCCTCTGTTTATGGACTAGCGGACCCCTACGAGCAGTACGTC. Translating gives CASSKASVYGLADPYEQYV.